This entry describes one T cell receptor (beta chain). These data are taken from a study of shared clonotypes between healthy human individuals. Clones were read by immunoSEQ multiplex PCR, and TCRdb kept only the in-frame ones, dropping some. The sample contains approximately 700,000 clones, more than 70% of which appear only once. Looked up from germline, CDR1 is SGDLS and CDR2 is YYNGEE. CDR3 length: 14 residues. Trimming pared 3 bases from V and 4 bases from J, leaving 14 bases between. CD4+ cell separation produced CD45RA+ naive and CD45RA-negative memory subsets. V usage is TRBV9 and J usage is TRBJ2-7; either TRBD1 or TRBD2 may supply D (6 bases each). The sample was memory CD4+ T cells sorted from blood. Stated subset: CD45RA-negative fraction. This clonotype originated in a woman aged 30 to 39 in good health. The CDR3 sequence: CASSAQGAGYEQYF. CDR3 nucleotides: TGTGCCAGCAGCGCACAGGGCGCGGGGTACGAGCAGTACTTC.